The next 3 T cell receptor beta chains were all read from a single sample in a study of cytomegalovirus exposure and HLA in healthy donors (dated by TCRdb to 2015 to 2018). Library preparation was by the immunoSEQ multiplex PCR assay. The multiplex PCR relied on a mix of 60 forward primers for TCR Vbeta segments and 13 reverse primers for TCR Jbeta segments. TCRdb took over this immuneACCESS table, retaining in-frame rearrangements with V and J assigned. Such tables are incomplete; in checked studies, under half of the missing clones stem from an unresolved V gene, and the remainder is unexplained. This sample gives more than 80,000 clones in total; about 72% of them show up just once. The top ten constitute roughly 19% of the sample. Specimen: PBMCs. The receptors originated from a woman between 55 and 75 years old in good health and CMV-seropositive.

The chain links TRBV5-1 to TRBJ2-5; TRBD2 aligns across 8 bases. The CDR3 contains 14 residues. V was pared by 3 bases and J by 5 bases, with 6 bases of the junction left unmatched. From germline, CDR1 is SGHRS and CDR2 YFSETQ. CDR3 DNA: TGCGCCAGCAGCTGGAGCGGGAGTCGGGAGACCCAGTACTTC. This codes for CASSWSGSRETQYF.

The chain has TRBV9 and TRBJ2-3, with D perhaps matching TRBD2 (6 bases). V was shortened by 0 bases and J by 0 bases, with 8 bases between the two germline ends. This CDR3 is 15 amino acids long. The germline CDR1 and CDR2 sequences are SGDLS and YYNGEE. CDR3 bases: TGTGCCAGCAGCGTAGATGGGACTAGCACAGATACGCAGTATTTT. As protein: CASSVDGTSTDTQYF.

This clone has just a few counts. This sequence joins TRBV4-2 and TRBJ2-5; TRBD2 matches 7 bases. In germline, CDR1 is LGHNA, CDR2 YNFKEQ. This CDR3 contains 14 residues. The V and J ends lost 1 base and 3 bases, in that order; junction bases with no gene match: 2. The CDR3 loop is CASSQAGLEETQYF. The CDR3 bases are TGTGCCAGCAGCCAAGCCGGACTAGAAGAGACCCAGTACTTC.